This T cell receptor beta chain is drawn from a study of blood T cell repertoires in COVID-19 (dated by TCRdb to the early 2020s). In the study overall: Collaborator samples came from the United States, Italy and Spain and covered acute and convalescent phases of COVID-19. The prospective study material was composed of cDNA or gDNA derived from T cells, B-cell-depleted T cells, or PBMCs. The dataset comprised deeply sampled blood TCRbeta repertoires from subjects exposed to, actively infected with, or recovered from COVID-19. The repertoires were released in a freely available public database meant as a resource for research on the immune response to SARS-CoV-2. The samples were drawn from two sources: the first 160 participants of the ongoing ImmuneRACE study, and 950 to 1,500 subjects contributed by 6 global collaborators. Nearly every sample came with metadata listing a de-identified subject ID, COVID-19 status, age in years and sex. HLA class I and class II types, where available, came from metadata supplied by the sample provider rather than from assay-based typing.

In the case of this clone: There is no known antigen for this receptor. It has no much larger one-base neighbor in the sample; base qualities were not kept.

Enrolling through a virtual design, the prospective study's participants ranged in age from roughly 18 to 90 years and lived across some 22 United States geographic areas. To assign participants to cohorts, the prospective study relied on clinical history that participants themselves reported in a screening survey and a study questionnaire. For ImmuneRACE Cohort 3, a participant was defined as recovered based on two consecutive negative NP/OP PCR tests, clearance by a healthcare professional, or resolution of symptoms. Each participant in the prospective study had whole blood, serum and a nasopharyngeal or oropharyngeal swab collected by mobile phlebotomists. Prospective study participants could optionally give additional blood draws and questionnaires over an approximately two-month period. Before DNA extraction, blood samples from the prospective study were shipped at room temperature or frozen.

TCRbeta CDR3 regions were amplified from genomic DNA using the immunoSEQ Assay, a bias-controlled multiplex PCR. Per the source publication's procedure: Within the assay, amplification of reference gene primers was used to estimate how many nucleated cells each sample contained. To quantify the absolute abundance of each unique TCRbeta CDR3 rearrangement, sequence reads were collapsed and filtered. Productive Simpson clonality was computed per sample as the square root of Simpson's diversity index over productive rearrangements. TCRdb holds this immuneACCESS table with in-frame rearrangements only. Some clones are missing; in checked studies, unresolved V genes explain under half, and the rest has no known cause. That table furnishes V, J and clone size, whereas the DNA furnished D and trimming. In this sample the table shows 150,000 to 200,000 clones, about 88% of which occur a single time. Roughly 0.77% of the sample comes from the top ten.

Overall study outcomes, separate from this receptor: How much clinical and demographic metadata was included differed by source and by participant, and the metadata was provided uncurated.

From the cysteine up to the phenylalanine, the CDR3 has a length of 14 residues. Of the read, only the CDR3 DNA is kept; its 42 bases are in frame from base 1. Trimming removed 6 bases from V and 7 bases from J, leaving 13 bases between the germline ends. The germline V gene specifies SNHLY as CDR1 and FYNNEI as CDR2. Material for sequencing was PBMCs or T cells enriched from blood (not recorded which). The chain couples TRBV2 to TRBJ1-6, and TRBD1 may be the D gene, going by 6 matching bases. This clonotype originated in a woman under 30 who had recovered from COVID-19. The nucleotides are TGTGCCAGCAGGCAAAGGACAGCAAATTCACCCCTCCACTTT. Its product reads: CASRQRTANSPLHF.